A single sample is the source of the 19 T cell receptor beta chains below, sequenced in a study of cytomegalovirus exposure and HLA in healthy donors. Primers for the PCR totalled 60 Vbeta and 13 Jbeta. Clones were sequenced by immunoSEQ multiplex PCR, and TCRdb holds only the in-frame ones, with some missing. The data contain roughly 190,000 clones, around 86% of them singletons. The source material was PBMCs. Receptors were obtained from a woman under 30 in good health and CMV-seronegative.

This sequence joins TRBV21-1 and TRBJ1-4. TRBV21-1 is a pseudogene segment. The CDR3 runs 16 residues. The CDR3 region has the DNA TGTGCCAGCAGCAAAGGTAAATTTCCTTGTTTTGAAAAACTGTTTTTT. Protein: CASSKGKFPCFEKLFF.

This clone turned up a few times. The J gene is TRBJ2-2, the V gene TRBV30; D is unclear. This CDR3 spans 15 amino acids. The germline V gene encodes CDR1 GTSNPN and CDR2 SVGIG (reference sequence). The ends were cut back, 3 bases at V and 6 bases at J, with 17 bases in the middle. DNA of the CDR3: TGTGCCTGGAGAAGACTCGGAATAGAGGCCGGGGAGCTGTTTTTT. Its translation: CAWRRLGIEAGELFF.

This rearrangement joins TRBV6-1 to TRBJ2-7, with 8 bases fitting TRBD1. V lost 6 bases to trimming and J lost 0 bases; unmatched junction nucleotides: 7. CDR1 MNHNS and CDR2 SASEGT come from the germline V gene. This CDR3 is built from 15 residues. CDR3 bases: TGTGCCAGCAGCCCCGTAACAGGGGGCTCCTACGAGCAGTACTTC. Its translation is CASSPVTGGSYEQYF.

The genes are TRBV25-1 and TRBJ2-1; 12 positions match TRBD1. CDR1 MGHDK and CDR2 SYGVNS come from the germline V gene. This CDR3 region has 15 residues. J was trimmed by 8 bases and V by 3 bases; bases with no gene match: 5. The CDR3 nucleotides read TGTGCCAGCAGTGAGGGACAGGGGGCGAGGTATGAGCAGTTCTTC. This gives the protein CASSEGQGARYEQFF.

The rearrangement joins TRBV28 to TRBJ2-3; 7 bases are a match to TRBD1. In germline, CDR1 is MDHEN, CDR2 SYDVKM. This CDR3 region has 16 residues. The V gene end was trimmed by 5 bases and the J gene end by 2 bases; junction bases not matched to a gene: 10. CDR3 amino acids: CASSRRTGLTTDTQYF. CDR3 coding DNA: TGTGCCAGCAGTCGCCGGACAGGATTGACCACAGATACGCAGTATTTT.

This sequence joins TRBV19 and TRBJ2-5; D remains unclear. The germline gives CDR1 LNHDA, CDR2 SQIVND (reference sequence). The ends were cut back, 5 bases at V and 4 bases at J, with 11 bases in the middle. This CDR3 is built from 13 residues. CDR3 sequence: CASSRRRGETQYF. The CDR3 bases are TGTGCCAGTAGTCGACGACGCGGAGAGACCCAGTACTTC.

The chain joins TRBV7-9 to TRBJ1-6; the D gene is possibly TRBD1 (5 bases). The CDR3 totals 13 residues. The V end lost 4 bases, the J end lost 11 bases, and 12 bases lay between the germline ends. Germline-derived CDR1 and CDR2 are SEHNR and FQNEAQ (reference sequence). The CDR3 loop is CASSSSGMAPLHF. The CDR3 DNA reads TGTGCCAGCAGCTCCTCAGGGATGGCACCCCTCCACTTT.

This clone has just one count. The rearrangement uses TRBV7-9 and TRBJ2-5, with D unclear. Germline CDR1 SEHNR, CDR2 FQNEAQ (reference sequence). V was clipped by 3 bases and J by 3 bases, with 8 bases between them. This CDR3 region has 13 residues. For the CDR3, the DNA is TGTGCCAGCAGCTTGAGCCCTAAAGAGACCCAGTACTTC. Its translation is CASSLSPKETQYF.

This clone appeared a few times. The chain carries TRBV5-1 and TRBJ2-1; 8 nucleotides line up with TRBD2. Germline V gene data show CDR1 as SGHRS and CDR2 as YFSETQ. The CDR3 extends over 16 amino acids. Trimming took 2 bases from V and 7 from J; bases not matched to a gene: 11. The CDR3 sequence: CASSFFLRGAGNEQFF. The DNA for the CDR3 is TGCGCCAGCAGCTTTTTTCTGCGGGGGGCAGGGAATGAGCAGTTCTTC.

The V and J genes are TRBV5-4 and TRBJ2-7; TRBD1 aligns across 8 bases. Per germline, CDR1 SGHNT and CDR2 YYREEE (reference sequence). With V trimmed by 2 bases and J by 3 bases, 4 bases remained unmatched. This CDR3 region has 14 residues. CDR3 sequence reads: CASSFQGADYEQYF. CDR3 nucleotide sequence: TGTGCCAGCAGCTTCCAGGGGGCCGACTACGAGCAGTACTTC. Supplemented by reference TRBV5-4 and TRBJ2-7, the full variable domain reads ETGVTQSPTHLIKTRGQQVTLRCSSQSGHNTVSWYQQALGQGPQFIFQYYREEENGRGNFPPRFSGLQFPNYSSELNVNALELDDSALYLCASSFQGADYEQYFGPGTRLTVT.

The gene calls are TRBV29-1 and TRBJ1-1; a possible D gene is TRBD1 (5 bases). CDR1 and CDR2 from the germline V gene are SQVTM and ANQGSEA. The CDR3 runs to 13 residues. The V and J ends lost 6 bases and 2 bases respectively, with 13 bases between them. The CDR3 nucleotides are TGCAGCGTCCATAGGGGTATCAACACTGAAGCTTTCTTT. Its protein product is CSVHRGINTEAFF. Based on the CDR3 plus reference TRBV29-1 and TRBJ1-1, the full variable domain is SAVISQKPSRDICQRGTSLTIQCQVDSQVTMMFWYRQQPGQSLTLIATANQGSEATYESGFVIDKFPISRPNLTFSTLTVSNMSPEDSSIYLCSVHRGINTEAFFGQGTRLTVV.

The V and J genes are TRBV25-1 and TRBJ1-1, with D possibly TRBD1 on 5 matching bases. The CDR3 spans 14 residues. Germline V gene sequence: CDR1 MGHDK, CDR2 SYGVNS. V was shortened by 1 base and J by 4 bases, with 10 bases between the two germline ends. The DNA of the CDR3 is TGTGCCAGCAGTGAATTAGGGGTCCCCACTGAAGCTTTCTTT. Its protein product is CASSELGVPTEAFF. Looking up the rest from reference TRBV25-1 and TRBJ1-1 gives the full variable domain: EADIYQTPRYLVIGTGKKITLECSQTMGHDKMYWYQQDPGMELHLIHYSYGVNSTEKGDLSSESTVSRIRTEHFPLTLESARPSHTSQYLCASSELGVPTEAFFGQGTRLTVV.

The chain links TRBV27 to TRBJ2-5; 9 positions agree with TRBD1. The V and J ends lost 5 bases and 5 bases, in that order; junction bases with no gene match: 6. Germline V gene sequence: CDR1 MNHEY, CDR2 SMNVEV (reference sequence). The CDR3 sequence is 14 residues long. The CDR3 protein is CASSPDRGGETQYF. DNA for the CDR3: TGTGCCAGCAGTCCGGACAGGGGTGGGGAGACCCAGTACTTC.

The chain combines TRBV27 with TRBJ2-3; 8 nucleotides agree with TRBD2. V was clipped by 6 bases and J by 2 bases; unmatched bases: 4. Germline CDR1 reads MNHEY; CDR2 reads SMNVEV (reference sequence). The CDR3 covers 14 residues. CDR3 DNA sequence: TGTGCCAGCAGCTATAGCGGGACCACAGATACGCAGTATTTT. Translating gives CASSYSGTTDTQYF.

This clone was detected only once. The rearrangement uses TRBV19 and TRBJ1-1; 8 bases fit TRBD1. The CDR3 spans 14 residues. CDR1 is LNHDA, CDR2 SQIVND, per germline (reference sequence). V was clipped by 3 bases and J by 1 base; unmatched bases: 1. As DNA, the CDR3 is TGTGCCAGTAGTATCGACAGGGGGAACACTGAAGCTTTCTTT. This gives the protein CASSIDRGNTEAFF.

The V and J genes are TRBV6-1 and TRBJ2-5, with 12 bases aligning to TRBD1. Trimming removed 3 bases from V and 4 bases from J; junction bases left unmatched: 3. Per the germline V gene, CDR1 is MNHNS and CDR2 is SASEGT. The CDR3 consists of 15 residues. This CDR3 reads CASSEGTGGIETQYF. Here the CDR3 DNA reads TGTGCCAGCAGTGAGGGGACAGGGGGCATAGAGACCCAGTACTTC.

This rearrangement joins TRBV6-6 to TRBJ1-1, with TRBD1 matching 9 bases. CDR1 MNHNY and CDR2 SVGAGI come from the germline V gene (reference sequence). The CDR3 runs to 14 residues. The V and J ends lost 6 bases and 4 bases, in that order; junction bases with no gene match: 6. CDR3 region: CASRVTGGFTEAFF. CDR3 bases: TGTGCCAGCAGAGTAACAGGGGGCTTCACTGAAGCTTTCTTT.

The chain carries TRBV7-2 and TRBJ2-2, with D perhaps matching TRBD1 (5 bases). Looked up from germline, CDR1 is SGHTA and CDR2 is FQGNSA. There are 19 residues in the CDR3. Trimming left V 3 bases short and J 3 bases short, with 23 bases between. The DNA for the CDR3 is TGTGCCAGCAGCTTTTTGGGGCCTCGTTTCAGGAGAGACACCGGGGAGCTGTTTTTT. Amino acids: CASSFLGPRFRRDTGELFF.

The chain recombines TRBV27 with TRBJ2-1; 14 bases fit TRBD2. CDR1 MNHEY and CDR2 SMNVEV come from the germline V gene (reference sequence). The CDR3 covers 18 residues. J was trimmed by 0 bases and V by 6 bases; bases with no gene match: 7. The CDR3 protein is CASSPGLAGVLSYNEQFF. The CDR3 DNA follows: TGTGCCAGCAGCCCGGGACTAGCGGGAGTCCTCTCCTACAATGAGCAGTTCTTC.